The text below deals with one TCR beta chain. This specimen includes other DNA sequences encoding the same CDR3. Using immunoSEQ multiplex PCR, the repertoire was profiled, and TCRdb retains in-frame clones only, with some absent. The sample records some 250,000 clones, 65% to 85% being singletons. This sample was included in a study of Tregs in tolerant kidney transplant recipients. This CDR3 is built from 14 residues. CDR1 and CDR2 from the germline V gene are SGHRS and YFSETQ. V gave up 0 bases and J gave up 2 bases, with 6 bases separating them. The sequencing sample was made of CD4+ T cells from blood. The source is a human donor in good health. The V gene is TRBV5-1, the J gene TRBJ2-1; D gene unclear. The CDR3 here is CASSLGQTYNEQFF. The DNA for the CDR3 is TGCGCCAGCAGCTTGGGGCAGACCTACAATGAGCAGTTCTTC.